Listed here are 3 T cell receptor beta chains from one sample, sequenced in a study of T cell responses to AZD1222 COVID-19 vaccine (dated by TCRdb to about 2021). The library was built by means of the immunoSEQ multiplex PCR assay. Drawn from immuneACCESS, this table holds only the in-frame rearrangements with V and J called that TCRdb kept. Clones are partly lost; checked studies trace under half to an unresolved V gene and leave the rest unexplained. For this sample the table gives tens of thousands of clones, of which more than 85% were detected only once. The ten largest clones add up to around 8% of the sample. The time point label of this sample denotes: about 28 days (+/-7) after the second vaccine dose. Sequences were derived from peripheral blood, sampled 28 days after the second AZD1222 dose. These receptors came from an adult who received the AZD1222 COVID-19 vaccine.

The chain carries TRBV28 and TRBJ1-3; D is perhaps TRBD1 (6 bases). Germline lookup yields CDR1 MDHEN and CDR2 SYDVKM. This CDR3 has 16 amino acids. V was shortened by 7 bases and J by 1 base, with 17 bases between the two germline ends. The CDR3 reads CASINAGTQSGNTIYF. CDR3 DNA: TGTGCCAGCATAAACGCCGGGACACAATCTGGAAACACCATATATTTT. Full variable domain (remainder filled in from reference TRBV28 and TRBJ1-3): DVKVTQSSRYLVKRTGEKVFLECVQDMDHENMFWYRQDPGLGLRLIYFSYDVKMKEKGDIPEGYSVSREKKERFSLILESASTNQTSMYLCASINAGTQSGNTIYFGEGSWLTVV.

The DNA of the CDR3 is TGTGCCAGCAGCCCAGGTGGGGTAGCGGGAAGCGGGGAGCTGTTTTTT. This sequence encodes CASSPGGVAGSGELFF. The rearrangement links TRBV4-2 to TRBJ2-2; 8 bases agree with TRBD2. CDR3 length: 16 amino acids. V lost 4 bases to trimming and J lost 7 bases; unmatched junction nucleotides: 11. The germline V gene encodes CDR1 LGHNA and CDR2 YNFKEQ.

This chain links TRBV6-5 with TRBJ2-7, with D maybe TRBD1 (6 bases). There are 11 residues in the CDR3. V was pared by 9 bases and J by 2 bases, with 8 bases between. From germline, CDR1 is MNHEY and CDR2 SVGAGI. CDR3 bases: TGTGCCAGTCAGGGGACCTACGAGCAGTACTTC. It specifies CASQGTYEQYF.